This entry lists 22 T cell receptor beta chains sequenced from one sample in a study of T cells of healthy individuals. TCRdb passed the 5' RACE reads through MiXCR, listing each CDR3 protein once. The sample carries approximately 58,000 distinct CDR3 sequences, roughly 15% recorded once. These receptors were taken from a human donor in good health.

CDR3 loop: CASSLGQGAYNEQFF. Here the CDR3 DNA reads TGTGCCAGCAGCTTAGGACAGGGGGCGTACAATGAGCAGTTCTTC. The chain carries TRBV7-9 and TRBJ2-1; 10 positions agree with TRBD1. CDR3 size: 15 residues. The V gene's germline CDR1 is SEHNR and CDR2 FQNEAQ (reference sequence). V was pared by 1 base and J by 4 bases, with 1 base of the junction left unmatched. Complete variable domain (other parts from reference TRBV7-9 and TRBJ2-1): DTGVSQNPRHKITKRGQNVTFRCDPISEHNRLYWYRQTLGQGPEFLTYFQNEAQLEKSRLLSDRFSAERPKGSFSTLEIQRTEQGDSAMYLCASSLGQGAYNEQFFGPGTRLTVL.

This chain links TRBV18 with TRBJ2-5, with a weak D call TRBD2 (6 bases). The CDR3 contains 14 residues. The germline V gene has CDR1 KGHSH and CDR2 LQKENI. V dropped 3 bases and J dropped 5 bases, with 13 bases sitting between them. The CDR3 spells CASSPPGTAETQYF. In DNA, the CDR3 is TGTGCCAGCTCACCTCCCGGGACTGCGGAGACCCAGTACTTC. The full variable domain, its missing parts supplied by reference TRBV18 and TRBJ2-5, is NAGVMQNPRHLVRRRGQEARLRCSPMKGHSHVYWYRQLPEEGLKFMVYLQKENIIDESGMPKERFSAEFPKEGPSILRIQQVVRGDSAAYFCASSPPGTAETQYFGPGTRLLVL.

The chain couples TRBV5-1 to TRBJ2-2; TRBD1 matches 9 bases. Germline V gene data show CDR1 as SGHRS and CDR2 as YFSETQ. The CDR3 runs to 16 residues. V dropped 2 bases and J dropped 5; count of bases not matched to a gene: 7. The CDR3 DNA sequence: TGCGCCAGCAGCTTAACGGGACAGGGCGGAACCGGGGAGCTGTTTTTT. This sequence encodes CASSLTGQGGTGELFF. Filled out from reference TRBV5-1 and TRBJ2-2, the complete variable domain reads KAGVTQTPRYLIKTRGQQVTLSCSPISGHRSVSWYQQTPGQGLQFLFEYFSETQRNKGNFPGRFSGRQFSNSRSEMNVSTLELGDSALYLCASSLTGQGGTGELFFGEGSRLTVL.

This clonotype has a handful of counts. This CDR3 is CATSDSGTVEKLFF. DNA of the CDR3: TGTGCCACCAGTGACTCTGGGACGGTTGAAAAACTGTTTTTT. V usage is TRBV24-1 and J usage is TRBJ1-4, with D possibly TRBD1 on 5 matching bases. Germline V gives CDR1 KGHDR, CDR2 SFDVKD. The CDR3 has 14 amino acids. Trimming pared 4 bases from V and 7 bases from J, leaving 12 bases between.

This clonotype appeared many times. The V and J genes are TRBV7-9 and TRBJ2-7; 10 bases are shared with TRBD2. The V and J ends lost 0 bases and 5 bases, in that order; junction bases with no gene match: 4. This CDR3 has 15 amino acids. Germline values: CDR1 SEHNR, CDR2 FQNEAQ (reference sequence). The CDR3 nucleotides are TGTGCCAGCAGCTTAGCGTCTAGCGGGAGCCACGAGCAGTACTTC. Encoded protein: CASSLASSGSHEQYF.

This clonotype was observed a handful of times. This chain uses TRBV27 with TRBJ1-1; D call uncertain. Germline V gene data show CDR1 as MNHEY and CDR2 as SMNVEV (reference sequence). The CDR3 is 13 amino acids. V lost 7 bases and J 5 bases, leaving 14 bases between the germline ends. CDR3 sequence: CASKGEGRTEAFF. The CDR3 nucleotides are TGTGCCAGCAAAGGCGAAGGGAGAACTGAAGCTTTCTTT.

V usage is TRBV2 and J usage is TRBJ1-3; D is perhaps TRBD1 (5 bases). The CDR3 extends over 18 amino acids. Germline CDR1 reads SNHLY; CDR2 reads FYNNEI. With 3 bases removed from V and 0 bases from J, the gap between germline ends came to 18 bases. CDR3 residues: CASSEGVGAESSGNTIYF. The CDR3 DNA reads TGTGCCAGCAGTGAGGGGGTCGGAGCGGAGAGCTCTGGAAACACCATATATTTT.

This clonotype has more than one count but fewer than ten. This chain connects TRBV24-1 to TRBJ2-3; D not certain. Per the germline V gene, CDR1 is KGHDR and CDR2 is SFDVKD. The CDR3 length is 13 residues. V was trimmed by 2 bases and J by 2 bases, leaving 4 bases between them. The CDR3 nucleotides read TGTGCCACCAGTGATTCTTTCACAGATACGCAGTATTTT. It is translated as CATSDSFTDTQYF.

Written as DNA, the CDR3 is TGCGCCAGCAGCGTGGTCCCGGACAGGGGTAATGGCTACACCTTC. It encodes CASSVVPDRGNGYTF. V gene TRBV5-1 combines with J gene TRBJ1-2; TRBD1 agrees at 9 bases. The ends lost 4 bases at V and 6 bases at J; junction bases unmatched: 10. The CDR3 runs to 15 residues. Germline V gene sequence: CDR1 SGHRS, CDR2 YFSETQ.

This clonotype was observed at least ten times. The chain carries TRBV5-4 and TRBJ2-2; TRBD2 matches 8 bases. Germline assignment: CDR1 SGHNT and CDR2 YYREEE (reference sequence). V trimming: 3 bases; J trimming: 0 bases; junction bases outside the gene matches: 1. The CDR3 spans 15 residues. The chain's CDR3 is CASSSTSANTGELFF. CDR3 bases: TGTGCCAGCAGCTCGACTAGCGCGAACACCGGGGAGCTGTTTTTT.

The chain carries TRBV9 and TRBJ1-2, with D unresolved. The CDR3 runs to 13 residues. CDR1 SGDLS and CDR2 YYNGEE come from the germline V gene. V was shortened by 3 bases and J by 5 bases, with 11 bases between the two germline ends. CDR3 nucleotide sequence: TGTGCCAGCAGCGAGGGCGGAGAGTATGGCTACACCTTC. This translates into CASSEGGEYGYTF.

This clonotype was seen at least ten times. The chain couples TRBV24-1 to TRBJ1-1; TRBD1 is a possible D gene (6 bases). Trimming pared 9 bases from V and 0 bases from J, leaving 10 bases between. CDR1 and CDR2 from the germline V gene are KGHDR and SFDVKD. CDR3 size: 13 residues. CDR3 amino acids: CATSDSLNTEAFF. The CDR3 nucleotides read TGTGCCACCTCGGACAGCCTGAACACTGAAGCTTTCTTT.

The CDR3 loop reads CASSLNYGGSYEQYF. CDR3 bases: TGTGCCAGCAGCTTAAATTATGGGGGTTCCTACGAGCAGTACTTC. The V gene is TRBV7-3, the J gene TRBJ2-7; D might be TRBD1 or TRBD2, each matching 5 bases. The germline V gene encodes CDR1 SGHTA and CDR2 FQGTGA. The CDR3 contains 15 residues. V shed 1 base and J shed 1 base, with 11 bases lying between them.

This clonotype occurred many times. This chain links TRBV7-2 with TRBJ2-1, with a tentative D call TRBD1 (5 bases). Germline CDR1 and CDR2: SGHTA and FQGNSA. Trimming took 4 bases from V and 12 from J, leaving 16 bases between them. The CDR3 contains 13 residues. For the CDR3, the DNA is TGTGCCAGCAGCTCTATCCAGGGTAATCGGCAGTTCTTC. Translating gives CASSSIQGNRQFF.

This clonotype has at least ten counts. The rearrangement uses TRBV29-1 and TRBJ1-2; D ambiguous. CDR3 length equals 15 residues. Deletions cut 1 base from V and 4 bases from J, with 16 bases between. Looked up from germline, CDR1 is SQVTM and CDR2 is ANQGSEA. The CDR3: CSVEVPTPLSYGYTF. For the CDR3, the DNA is TGCAGCGTTGAAGTCCCTACACCGCTTAGCTATGGCTACACCTTC.

This chain uses TRBV24-1 with TRBJ2-1; tentatively, D is TRBD2 (6 bases). Germline V gene sequence: CDR1 KGHDR, CDR2 SFDVKD. V shed 6 bases and J shed 7 bases, with 18 bases lying between them. The CDR3 totals 15 residues. As DNA, the CDR3 is TGTGCCACCAGTAATTCGCGGGACGGTGGGAATGAGCAGTTCTTC. Translated, it gives CATSNSRDGGNEQFF.

This clonotype was observed a handful of times. The chain is built from TRBV3-1 and TRBJ1-2; unclear D gene. This CDR3 is 14 amino acids long. The ends were cut back, 2 bases at V and 8 bases at J, with 15 bases in the middle. The germline V gene has CDR1 LGHDT and CDR2 YNNKEL (reference sequence). CDR3 coding DNA: TGTGCCAGCAGCCAATTGTCCTCTCCGGGGGGCTACACCTTC. Its translation is CASSQLSSPGGYTF.

This chain uses TRBV5-3 with TRBJ1-4; 9 bases agree with TRBD1. TRBV5-3 is an ORF; its function is uncertain. The CDR3 covers 15 residues. Trimming removed 4 bases from V and 8 bases from J; junction bases left unmatched: 9. DNA of the CDR3: TGTGCCAGAAGCCCCGGGACAGGGTCTCCCGAAAAACTGTTTTTT. Translation: CARSPGTGSPEKLFF.

This clonotype was observed at least ten times. The chain is built from TRBV4-1 and TRBJ2-7, with 10 bases identical to TRBD2. V trimming: 3 bases; J trimming: 6 bases; junction bases outside the gene matches: 8. The germline V gene encodes CDR1 MGHRA and CDR2 YSYEKL. The CDR3 is 15 residues long. CDR3 nucleotides: TGCGCCAGCAGCCAGGTTTCGGGACTAGCGTCCGAGCAGTACTTC. The encoded protein is CASSQVSGLASEQYF.

This clonotype was observed at least ten times. The V call is TRBV4-3, the J call TRBJ2-1; 12 positions agree with TRBD2. Germline CDR1 and CDR2: LGHNA and YSLEER. Trimming at V came to 0 bases and at J to 0 bases, leaving 6 bases not matched to a gene. This CDR3 comprises 19 residues. CDR3 nucleotide sequence: TGCGCCAGCAGCCAAGAAGCGCTAGCGGGAGGGCGCTCCTACAATGAGCAGTTCTTC. Protein sequence: CASSQEALAGGRSYNEQFF.

This clonotype appeared many times. J is TRBJ2-5 and V is TRBV5-1, with D possibly matching TRBD1 (6 bases). This CDR3 region has 14 residues. Germline loops: CDR1 SGHRS, CDR2 YFSETQ. The germline V and J ends were trimmed by 4 bases and 2 bases, with 12 bases remaining between them. CDR3 amino acids: CASSLERGQETQYF. The DNA of the CDR3 is TGCGCCAGCAGCCTGGAGAGGGGGCAAGAGACCCAGTACTTC.

The table lists this clonotype with a few counts. This rearrangement joins TRBV25-1 to TRBJ1-1; a weak D match, TRBD1 (5 bases). The CDR3 extends over 13 amino acids. Trimming cost V 3 bases and J 7 bases, with 12 bases left between them. The germline gives CDR1 MGHDK, CDR2 SYGVNS. The CDR3 sequence: CASSEYGTGEAFF. In DNA form, the CDR3 reads TGTGCCAGCAGTGAGTACGGAACAGGTGAAGCTTTCTTT.